This TCR beta chain was profiled in a study of blood T cells in healthy people across ages. Trimming cost V 4 bases and J 0 bases; bases outside gene matches: 8. The CDR3 sequence is 17 residues long. Alongside a J-beta primer mix, a sample-barcoded 5' primer served in a second PCR lasting 7 to 11 cycles. Every sample gave at least 3 million paired-end reads containing CDR3. A single record per CDR3 protein comes from TCRdb applying MiXCR to the 5' RACE reads. Of under 1 million distinct CDR3 sequences in the sample, under 45% were seen once. Findings and caveats of the study: A conclusive naive versus antigen-experienced comparison was prevented by the unsorted PBMCs.

As concerns this clonotype: Its antigen is not known.

This TCR was recovered from a man in his 60s in good health. The sample taken for sequencing was blood. The rearrangement uses TRBV12-3 or TRBV12-4 and TRBJ2-1; TRBD2 matches at 8 bases. The DNA of the CDR3 is TGTGCCAGCAGTTCCCCCCTCAGCGGGAGCTCCTACAATGAGCAGTTCTTC. Protein: CASSSPLSGSSYNEQFF.